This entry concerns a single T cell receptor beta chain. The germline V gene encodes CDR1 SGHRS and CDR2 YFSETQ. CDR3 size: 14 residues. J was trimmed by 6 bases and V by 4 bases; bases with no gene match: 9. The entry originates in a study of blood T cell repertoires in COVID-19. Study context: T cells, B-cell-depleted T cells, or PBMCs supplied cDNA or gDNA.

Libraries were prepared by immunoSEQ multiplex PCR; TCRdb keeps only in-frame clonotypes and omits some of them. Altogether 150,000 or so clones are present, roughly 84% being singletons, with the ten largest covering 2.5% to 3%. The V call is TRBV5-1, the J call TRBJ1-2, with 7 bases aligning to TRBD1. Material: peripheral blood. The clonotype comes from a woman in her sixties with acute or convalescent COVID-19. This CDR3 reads CASSRQGLEDGYTF. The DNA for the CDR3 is TGCGCCAGCAGCCGACAGGGTCTAGAGGATGGCTACACCTTC.